A single sample gave rise to the 10 T cell receptor beta chains below, sequenced in a study of CD8+ T cells in alopecia areata. Following extraction, RNA underwent reverse transcription to cDNA, which served as the sequencing template. Sequencing was performed with immunoSEQ multiplex PCR; in TCRdb, only in-frame clones are kept and a portion is missing. The profile shows some 200,000 clones, about 50% of them singletons. The treatment was: oral pan-JAK inhibitor, 5-10 mg twice daily. Sequenced here: CD4+ T cells sorted from blood, sampled at week 4, from a patient treated with tofacitinib. The receptors were gathered from a human donor with alopecia areata.

J is TRBJ2-7 and V is TRBV30, with D uncertain. V lost 0 bases, J lost 3 bases, and 6 bases lay in between. The CDR3 consists of 12 residues. Germline-derived CDR1 and CDR2 are GTSNPN and SVGIG (reference sequence). CDR3 DNA sequence: TGTGCCTGGAGTGTAAGCGACTACGAGCAGTACTTC. Translation gives CAWSVSDYEQYF.

In its sample, this clone was seen a few times. The chain has TRBV29-1 and TRBJ2-1, with 13 bases fitting TRBD2. V dropped 1 base and J dropped 6; count of bases not matched to a gene: 3. The CDR3 loop spans 15 amino acids. Germline values: CDR1 SQVTM, CDR2 ANQGSEA. The CDR3 nucleotides read TGCAGCGTTGAAGGGGGGACTAGCGGGGTCAATGAGCAGTTCTTC. It codes for CSVEGGTSGVNEQFF.

The sample holds a few counts of this clone. This chain uses TRBV10-3 with TRBJ2-7, with D uncertain. The length of the CDR3 is 14 residues. V gave up 6 bases and J gave up 1 base, with 13 bases separating them. Germline loops: CDR1 ENHRY, CDR2 SYGVKD. In nucleotides, the CDR3 is TGTGCCATCAGCCCGACTGAGGCGTCCTACGAGCAGTACTTC. It encodes CAISPTEASYEQYF.

The rearrangement uses TRBV30 and TRBJ1-2; D may be TRBD1 (5 bases). The CDR3 runs to 15 residues. V lost 4 bases and J 4 bases, leaving 19 bases between the germline ends. Germline lookup yields CDR1 GTSNPN and CDR2 SVGIG (reference sequence). The CDR3 loop is CAWTVKQGDVYGYTF. CDR3 sequence (DNA): TGTGCCTGGACCGTTAAGCAGGGAGACGTCTATGGCTACACCTTC.

The chain uses TRBV29-1 and TRBJ1-2; D uncertain. CDR3 length: 13 amino acids. Germline V gives CDR1 SQVTM, CDR2 ANQGSEA. V lost 6 bases, J lost 8 bases, and 19 bases lay in between. CDR3 bases: TGCAGCGTCATACAGCCCGGTGTTCCGGGCTACACCTTC. Encoded protein: CSVIQPGVPGYTF.

The chain's CDR3 is CASSQELGGDNEQFF. The CDR3 nucleotides are TGTGCCAGCAGCCAAGAATTGGGGGGCGACAATGAGCAGTTCTTC. The gene calls are TRBV14 and TRBJ2-1, with D possibly called TRBD1 or TRBD2 (6 bases each). CDR1 and CDR2 (germline): SGHDN, FVKESK. The ends were cut back, 0 bases at V and 5 bases at J, with 11 bases in the middle. This CDR3 comprises 15 residues.

The gene calls are TRBV15 and TRBJ2-7, with a tentative D call TRBD1 (6 bases). This CDR3 contains 17 residues. The germline gives CDR1 LNHNV, CDR2 YYDKDF (reference sequence). The V end was cut by 0 bases, the J end by 5 bases, with 20 bases between. The CDR3 DNA follows: TGTGCCACCAGCAGAGATCCTATGGGCAGGGGCGGCGACGAGCAGTACTTC. This translates into CATSRDPMGRGGDEQYF. Drawing the rest from reference TRBV15 and TRBJ2-7, the complete variable domain is DAMVIQNPRYQVTQFGKPVTLSCSQTLNHNVMYWYQQKSSQAPKLLFHYYDKDFNNEADTPDNFQSRRPNTSFCFLDIRSPGLGDTAMYLCATSRDPMGRGGDEQYFGPGTRLTVT.

This clone was recorded a few times. The V gene is TRBV7-2, the J gene TRBJ2-1, with D maybe TRBD2 (5 bases). Trimming left V 3 bases short and J 2 bases short, with 14 bases between. The CDR3 sequence is 16 residues long. Germline V gene data show CDR1 as SGHTA and CDR2 as FQGNSA. The CDR3 nucleotides are TGTGCCAGCAGCTTGGACTCGGAGGATCCCTACAATGAGCAGTTCTTC. The encoded protein is CASSLDSEDPYNEQFF.

In its sample, this clone was seen once. The chain carries TRBV6-5 and TRBJ1-1; weak D call: TRBD1 (5 bases). The CDR3 sequence is 15 residues long. Trimming cost V 0 bases and J 0 bases, with 8 bases left between them. Germline V gene lookup returns CDR1 MNHEY and CDR2 SVGAGI. This chain's CDR3 is CASSYSSGLNTEAFF. CDR3 in DNA: TGTGCCAGCAGTTACTCTTCAGGGCTGAACACTGAAGCTTTCTTT.

A remark on this clone: Other DNA sequences from this sample encode an identical CDR3 as well. The chain couples TRBV5-1 to TRBJ2-7; D remains ambiguous. Looked up from germline, CDR1 is SGHRS and CDR2 is YFSETQ. V was cut by 1 base and J by 3 bases, with 2 bases left in between. The CDR3 sequence is 11 residues long. CDR3 region: CASSLNYEQYF. As DNA, the CDR3 is TGCGCCAGCAGCTTGAACTACGAGCAGTACTTC.